This TCR beta chain was identified in a study of metastatic and nonmetastatic thyroid tumors. Overall study: Across peripheral blood and tumor or nodule tissue samples taken from malignant and benign thyroid patients, the repertoires were compared with one another.

This CDR3 is 15 amino acids long. V was clipped by 3 bases and J by 3 bases, with 15 bases between them. Germline CDR1 is LGHDT and CDR2 is YNNKEL (reference sequence). Findings and caveats of the study: It was reported that TCR beta diversity was significantly higher in malignant thyroid tumors than benign nodules, in blood and tumor.

Patients had received no treatment of any kind before thyroid surgery. Per the original data handling: Using the CDR3 differences seen across clinicopathological groups, the authors built a distant-metastasis classifier for papillary thyroid cancer, which was meant to discriminate distant-metastatic patients. TCRdb re-processed the PCR reads through MiXCR. TCRdb's processing, not the authors' own work, is the source of the V and J calls. Altogether over 70,000 clones are present, roughly 18% being singletons, with the ten largest covering around 13%. This clone was seen at least ten times. Its antigen is undetermined.

The genes are TRBV3-1 and TRBJ2-7; D is ambiguous. The TCR comes from a female donor with papillary thyroid cancer or a benign thyroid nodule (not recorded which). Some clones in this sample may be carry-over from other donors' samples. Sample: blood. The CDR3 nucleotides read TGTGCCAGCAGCCAGCCCCTTGGACCGTACTACGAGCAGTACTTC. It is translated as CASSQPLGPYYEQYF.